Each of the 5 T cell receptor beta chains below was sequenced from the same sample in a study of blood T cell repertoires in COVID-19. Clones were sequenced by immunoSEQ multiplex PCR, and TCRdb holds only the in-frame ones, with some missing. The sample holds approximately 410,000 clones, roughly 88% seen once. Input material: peripheral blood. The receptors shown here come from a woman in her 30s with active or convalescent COVID-19.

This chain joins TRBV10-2 and TRBJ2-1; 13 bases match TRBD2. This CDR3 spans 16 amino acids. Germline V lookup: CDR1 WSHSY, CDR2 SAAADI. The J segment lost 6 bases and the V segment lost 8 bases, leaving 10 bases of the junction unmatched. CDR3 sequence reads: CASRTSGGLGLNEQFF. The CDR3 DNA follows: TGCGCCAGCCGGACTAGCGGGGGACTGGGGCTCAATGAGCAGTTCTTC.

The chain uses TRBV9 and TRBJ2-7; 9 bases are a match to TRBD2. The CDR3 has 16 residues. Losses at the gene ends were 0 bases for V and 3 bases for J; bases not matched to a gene: 7. CDR1 is SGDLS, CDR2 YYNGEE, per germline. In nucleotides, the CDR3 is TGTGCCAGCAGCGTAGATCGGCGGGAGGGCCTCTACGAGCAGTACTTC. This translates into CASSVDRREGLYEQYF.

This sequence joins TRBV11-1 and TRBJ2-1, with 8 bases matching TRBD1. Losses at the gene ends were 0 bases for V and 5 bases for J; bases not matched to a gene: 3. Germline CDR1 SGHAT, CDR2 FQDESV (reference sequence). There are 15 residues in the CDR3. The CDR3 DNA follows: TGTGCCAGCAGCTTAGCAGCAGGGGGCCACAATGAGCAGTTCTTC. Amino acids: CASSLAAGGHNEQFF.

This clone was counted once. The chain joins TRBV7-2 to TRBJ2-5; D not certain. V shed 2 bases and J shed 3 bases, with 13 bases lying between them. Germline-derived CDR1 and CDR2 are SGHTA and FQGNSA. The CDR3 is 15 residues long. The CDR3 here is CASSLSGRSEETQYF. DNA of the CDR3: TGTGCCAGCAGCTTATCCGGCAGGTCGGAAGAGACCCAGTACTTC.

V is TRBV6-5 and J is TRBJ1-3; D not resolved. This CDR3 contains 15 residues. Germline values: CDR1 MNHEY, CDR2 SVGAGI. V was shortened by 7 bases and J by 0 bases, with 13 bases between the two germline ends. In DNA form, the CDR3 reads TGTGCCAGCAAGAACGGAGACCTCTCTGGAAACACCATATATTTT. Amino acid sequence: CASKNGDLSGNTIYF.